This T cell receptor (beta chain) was captured in a study of tumor and adjacent non-tumor tissue in lung cancer. RNA was extracted from bulk tissue without any cell sorting. The library came from three nested PCR rounds adapted from ARM-PCR protocols. TCRdb ran MiXCR on the multiplex PCR reads and lists one entry per CDR3 protein. The sample records 100,000 to 120,000 distinct CDR3 sequences, 84% being singletons. As to this clonotype: The germline gene is not matched at one end of the junction; a read error may be the cause.

Sequencing was done on a sample of lung tumor tissue. The receptor comes from a man between 65 and 85 years old with non-small cell lung cancer.

CDR3 sequence (DNA): TGCAGAGTTGAATTCTATTGGACTAGTAGGGGGAAACAAGAGACCCAGAACTTC. Its protein is CRVEFYWTSRGKQETQNF. This chain links TRBV29-1 with TRBJ2-5, with D perhaps matching TRBD2 (7 bases). Germline V gene sequence: CDR1 SQVTM, CDR2 ANQGSEA. The CDR3 length is 18 residues.